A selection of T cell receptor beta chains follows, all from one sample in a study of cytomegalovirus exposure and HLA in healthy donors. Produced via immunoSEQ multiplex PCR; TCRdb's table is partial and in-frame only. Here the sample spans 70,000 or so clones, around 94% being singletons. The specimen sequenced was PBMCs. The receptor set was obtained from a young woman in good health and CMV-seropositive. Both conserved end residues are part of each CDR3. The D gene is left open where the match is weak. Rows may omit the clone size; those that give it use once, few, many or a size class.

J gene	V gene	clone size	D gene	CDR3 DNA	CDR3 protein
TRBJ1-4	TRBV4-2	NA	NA	TGTGCCAGCAGCCAAGCCCCAGTATACAGGGAGGAAAAACTGTTTTTT	CASSQAPVYREEKLFF
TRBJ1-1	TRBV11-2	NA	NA	TGTGCCAGCAGCCCCGGGGTCCGGGGCACTGAAGCTTTCTTT	CASSPGVRGTEAFF
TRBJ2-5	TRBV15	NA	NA	TGTGCCACCAGCAGAGATGGTAGCGCCGAGACCCAGTACTTC	CATSRDGSAETQYF
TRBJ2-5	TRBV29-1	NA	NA	TGCAGCGTTATACAGGGTCCCTCCTGGGAGACCCAGTACTTC	CSVIQGPSWETQYF
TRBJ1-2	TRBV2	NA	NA	TGTGCCAGCAGTGAAGACAGGGATGGGTCCTATGGCTACACCTTC	CASSEDRDGSYGYTF
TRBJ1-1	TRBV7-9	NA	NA	TGTGCCAGCAGACCAATTCAGGGTCCCAACACTGAAGCTTTCTTT	CASRPIQGPNTEAFF
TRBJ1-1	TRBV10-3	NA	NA	TGTGCCATCAGGAAAGACAGTGAAGCTTTCTTT	CAIRKDSEAFF
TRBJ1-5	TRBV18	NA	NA	TGTGCCAGCTCACTAAGTGGAGGGGATCGGGTTAAGGGTCAGCCCCAGCATTTT	CASSLSGGDRVKGQPQHF
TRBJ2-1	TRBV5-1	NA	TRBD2	TGCGCCAGCACCACCGCTTCGGCGGGGGTCGATGAGCAGTTCTTC	CASTTASAGVDEQFF
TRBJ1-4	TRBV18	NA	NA	TGTGCCAGCTCACCCGGGACAACAACTAATGAAAAACTGTTTTTT	CASSPGTTTNEKLFF
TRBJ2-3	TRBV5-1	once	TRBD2	TGCGCCAGCAGCCATGCTGTTCTAGCGGACACAGATACGCAGTATTTT	CASSHAVLADTDTQYF
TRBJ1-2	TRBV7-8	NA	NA	TGTGCCAGCAGCTTCCGGGCGGGGATGGATGGCTACACCTTC	CASSFRAGMDGYTF
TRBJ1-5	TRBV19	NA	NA	TGTGCCAGTAGTAGCCTCAGGGGTAATCAGCCCCAGCATTTT	CASSSLRGNQPQHF
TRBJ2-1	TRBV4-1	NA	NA	TGCGCCAGCAGCCTCAGAAGCGGTCTTACGGGAAATGAGCAGTTCTTC	CASSLRSGLTGNEQFF
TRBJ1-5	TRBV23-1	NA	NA	TGCGCCAGCAGTCAAGGAGGGCCCCAGCATTTT	CASSQGGPQHF
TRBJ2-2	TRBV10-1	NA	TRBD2	TGCGCCAGCAGTGAACTAGCGGGGGTGAACACCGGGGAGCTGTTTTTT	CASSELAGVNTGELFF
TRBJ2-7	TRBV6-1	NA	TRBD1	TGTGCCAGCAGCCTTACGGGACAGTCGGGCGAGCAGTACTTC	CASSLTGQSGEQYF
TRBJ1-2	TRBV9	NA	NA	TGTGCCAGCAGCGCCCCCAATGGTGGCGGCTACACCTTC	CASSAPNGGGYTF
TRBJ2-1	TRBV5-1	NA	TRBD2	TGCGCCAGCAGCTCAAACCCGGGACTAGCGGGACCATACAATGAGCAGTTCTTC	CASSSNPGLAGPYNEQFF
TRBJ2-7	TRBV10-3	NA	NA	TGTGCCATCAGTAGGGACATCTCCTACGAGCAGTACTTC	CAISRDISYEQYF
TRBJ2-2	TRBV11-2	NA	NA	TGTGCCAGCAGCTTCCTAGGGGAGCTGTTTTTT	CASSFLGELFF
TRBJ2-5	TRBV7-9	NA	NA	TGTGCCAGCAGCTCCCATAGCGGAAGCTACCAAGAGACCCAGTACTTC	CASSSHSGSYQETQYF
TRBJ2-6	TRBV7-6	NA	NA	TGTGCCAGCAGCTTCAGGGAAGCTGGGGCCAACGTCCTGACTTTC	CASSFREAGANVLTF
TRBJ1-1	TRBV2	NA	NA	TGTGCCACCTTCGACAGTCACGAAGCTTTCTTT	CATFDSHEAFF
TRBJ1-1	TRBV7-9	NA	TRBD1	TGTGCCAGCAGAACCGGGACAGGGATGAACACTGAAGCTTTCTTT	CASRTGTGMNTEAFF
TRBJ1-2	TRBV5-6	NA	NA	TGTGCCAGCAGCTGGGGGGGGTACTATGGCTACACCTTC	CASSWGGYYGYTF
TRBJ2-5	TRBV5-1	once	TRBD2	TGCGCCAGCAGCTTAGGAGGACTAGTCGGCGAGACCCAGTACTTC	CASSLGGLVGETQYF
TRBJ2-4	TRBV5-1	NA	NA	TGCGCCAGCAGCTCGAAGGGGATGGGAAACATTCAGTACTTC	CASSSKGMGNIQYF
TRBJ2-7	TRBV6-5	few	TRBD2	TGTGCCAGCAGTTACTCTAGCGGGGGCACCTACGAGCAGTACTTC	CASSYSSGGTYEQYF
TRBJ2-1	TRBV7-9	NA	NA	TGTGCCAGCAGCTCTAAATCAATTTCCCGCCGTAATGATGAGCAGTTCTTC	CASSSKSISRRNDEQFF
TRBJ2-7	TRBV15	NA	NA	TGTGCCACCAGCACCATGTCTGGGGCAGGGAACTACGAGCAGTACTTC	CATSTMSGAGNYEQYF
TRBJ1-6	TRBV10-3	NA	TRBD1	TGTGCCATCAGTGGGACAGGGGTCGGGTCACCCCTCCACTTT	CAISGTGVGSPLHF
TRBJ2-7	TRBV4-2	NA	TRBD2	TGTGCCAGCAGCCAAGATACGTGGGGGGGGGAGACCGACGAGCAGTACTTC	CASSQDTWGGETDEQYF
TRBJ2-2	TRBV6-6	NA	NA	TGTGCCAGCAGTACGTATGCAGCCGGGGAGCTGTTTTTT	CASSTYAAGELFF
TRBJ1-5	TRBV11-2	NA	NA	TGTGCCAGCAGCTTAGAGCAGGGACAGCCCCAGCATTTT	CASSLEQGQPQHF
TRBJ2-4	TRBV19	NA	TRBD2	TGTGCCAGTACCCCTTCACGGGCTAGCGGGGAGATTTACTTC	CASTPSRASGEIYF